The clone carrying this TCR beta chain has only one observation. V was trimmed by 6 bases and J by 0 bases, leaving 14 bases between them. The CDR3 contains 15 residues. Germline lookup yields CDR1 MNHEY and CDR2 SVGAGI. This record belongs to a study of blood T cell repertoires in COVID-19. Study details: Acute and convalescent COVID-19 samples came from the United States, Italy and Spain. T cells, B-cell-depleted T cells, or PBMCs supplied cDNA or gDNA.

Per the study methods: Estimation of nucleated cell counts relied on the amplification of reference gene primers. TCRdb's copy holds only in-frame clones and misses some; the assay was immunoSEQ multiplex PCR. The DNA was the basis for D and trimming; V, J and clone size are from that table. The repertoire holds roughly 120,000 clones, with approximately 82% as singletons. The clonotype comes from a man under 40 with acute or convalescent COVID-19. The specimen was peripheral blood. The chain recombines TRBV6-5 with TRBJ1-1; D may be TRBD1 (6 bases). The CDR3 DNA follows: TGTGCCAGCAGCACTCCGGGACAAATGAACACTGAAGCTTTCTTT. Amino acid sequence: CASSTPGQMNTEAFF.